This T cell receptor (beta chain) was captured in a study of T cell responses to AZD1222 COVID-19 vaccine. The repertoire was sequenced with immunoSEQ multiplex PCR; TCRdb's copy has only in-frame clones and lacks some. The data show about 100,000 clones, roughly 84% seen once. CDR1 and CDR2 from the germline V gene are SGHNT and YYREEE (reference sequence). Trimming cost V 4 bases and J 0 bases; bases outside gene matches: 5. This CDR3 has 16 amino acids. Study findings and constraints: Repertoire sampling occurred only after the peak T cell response. After two AZD1222 doses, spike-specific TCR breadth and depth rose versus day 0. Just 6 or 7 people given AZD1222 tested seropositive at baseline.

In the case of this clone: The target antigen is unknown.

This clonotype originated in an adult in good health. The specimen was peripheral blood, collected on day 0 of AZD1222 vaccination. V usage is TRBV5-4 and J usage is TRBJ2-2; 8 nucleotides line up with TRBD2. CDR3 in amino acids: CASSRGGPTNTGELFF. The CDR3 DNA is TGTGCCAGCAGCCGGGGGGGACCTACGAACACCGGGGAGCTGTTTTTT.